The rows below give T cell receptor beta chains drawn from one sample of a study of shared clonotypes between healthy human individuals. This table comes from immunoSEQ multiplex PCR, and its TCRdb copy is limited to in-frame clones, with some not included. The repertoire holds roughly 110,000 clones, with about 71% as singletons. Sequencing was performed on memory CD8+ T cells sorted from blood. Receptors were obtained from a woman aged 25 to 39 in good health. Both conserved end residues are part of each CDR3. The D gene is left open where the match is weak. Clone size is shown for a subset of rows, as once, few, many or a class of expanded clone.

CASSSTGTMGDSGTEAFF,TGTGCCAGCAGCTCCACAGGGACGATGGGTGATTCGGGCACTGAAGCTTTCTTT,NA,TRBV14,many,TRBJ1-1
CASEDRVESTQYF,TGTGCCAGTGAAGACCGGGTGGAGTCGACCCAGTACTTC,NA,TRBV6-1,NA,TRBJ2-5
CASRPGQGTHEKLFF,TGTGCCAGCAGGCCGGGACAGGGAACTCATGAAAAACTGTTTTTT,TRBD1,TRBV6-5,NA,TRBJ1-4
CASSVGQNNQPQHF,TGTGCCAGCAGTGTCGGCCAGAACAATCAGCCCCAGCATTTT,NA,TRBV2,NA,TRBJ1-5
CASSQELAGGVSDTQYF,TGTGCCAGCAGCCAAGAGCTAGCGGGAGGGGTATCAGATACGCAGTATTTT,TRBD2,TRBV4-2,once,TRBJ2-3
CASTEGQGVVNEQFF,TGCGCCAGCACCGAGGGACAGGGGGTCGTCAATGAGCAGTTCTTC,TRBD1,TRBV5-1,NA,TRBJ2-1
CASSLLLAGGPAEQYF,TGTGCCAGCAGTTTACTCCTAGCGGGAGGGCCGGCCGAGCAGTACTTC,TRBD2,TRBV27,NA,TRBJ2-7
CASSQETGDATNEKLFF,TGCGCCAGCAGCCAAGAGACAGGGGACGCAACTAATGAAAAACTGTTTTTT,TRBD1,TRBV4-1,NA,TRBJ1-4
CASSKDSLSGANVLTF,TGTGCCAGCAGTAAAGACAGTCTCTCTGGGGCCAACGTCCTGACTTTC,NA,TRBV28,NA,TRBJ2-6
CASSPEGRARGSNQPQHF,TGTGCCAGCTCACCAGAGGGCAGGGCAAGGGGTAGCAATCAGCCCCAGCATTTT,NA,TRBV18,NA,TRBJ1-5
CASSFQDSLYGYTF,TGTGCCAGCAGCTTCCAGGATTCCCTCTATGGCTACACCTTC,NA,TRBV5-6,NA,TRBJ1-2
CASSLGLSGNQETQYF,TGTGCCAGCAGCTTAGGGTTATCAGGGAATCAAGAGACCCAGTACTTC,NA,TRBV11-2,NA,TRBJ2-5
CASSFGGTYEQYF,TGTGCCAGCAGTTTCGGGGGGACCTACGAGCAGTACTTC,TRBD2,TRBV27,NA,TRBJ2-7
CASSGDSGNTIYF,TGTGCCAGCAGTGGTGACTCTGGAAACACCATATATTTT,NA,TRBV2,few,TRBJ1-3
CASSEVGAGGTQETQYF,TGTGCCAGCAGTGAAGTGGGCGCAGGGGGGACACAAGAGACCCAGTACTTC,NA,TRBV6-1,few,TRBJ2-5
CASSTRGYGYNEQFF,TGTGCCAGCTCAACGCGGGGATATGGATACAATGAGCAGTTCTTC,NA,TRBV18,NA,TRBJ2-1
CASSQERSGSTDTQYF,TGTGCCAGCAGCCAAGAAAGAAGCGGGAGCACAGATACGCAGTATTTT,NA,TRBV4-2,NA,TRBJ2-3